The 10 T cell receptor beta chains given below trace back to one sample, sequenced in a study of T cell responses to AZD1222 COVID-19 vaccine. Measured with immunoSEQ multiplex PCR; TCRdb has only the in-frame clones, and not every one. The sample has approximately 150,000 clones; 91% are singletons. This specimen consisted of peripheral blood, obtained on day 0 of AZD1222 vaccination. Every receptor here comes from an adult in good health.

The rearrangement joins TRBV27 to TRBJ2-1, with D possibly being TRBD2 (5 bases). The CDR3 consists of 12 residues. Trimming stripped 5 bases from V and 9 bases from J, with 11 bases between. Germline V lookup: CDR1 MNHEY, CDR2 SMNVEV (reference sequence). CDR3 sequence (DNA): TGTGCCAGCAGTCTTCTGGCGGGTGAGCAGTTCTTC. This codes for CASSLLAGEQFF.

This chain connects TRBV5-5 to TRBJ1-2; 10 nucleotides align to TRBD1. Germline CDR1 is SGHKS and CDR2 is YYEKEE (reference sequence). The CDR3 is made up of 16 amino acids. Trimming took 4 bases from V and 8 from J; bases not matched to a gene: 14. The CDR3 DNA is TGTGCCAGCAGCGAAGCGACGGGACAGGGGAAGCGGGGCTACACCTTC. This sequence encodes CASSEATGQGKRGYTF.

This clone was detected only a few times. V gene TRBV25-1 combines with J gene TRBJ1-2, with 7 bases aligning to TRBD1. The V and J ends lost 7 bases and 8 bases, in that order; junction bases with no gene match: 7. Germline loops: CDR1 MGHDK, CDR2 SYGVNS. This CDR3 region has 12 residues. CDR3 sequence (DNA): TGTGCCAGCAACCAGGGGGTGGGAGGCTACACCTTC. Encoded protein: CASNQGVGGYTF.

The genes are TRBV6-2 or TRBV6-3 and TRBJ1-1; D gene unclear. CDR1 is MNHEY, CDR2 SVGEGT, per germline. Trimming cost V 0 bases and J 6 bases, with 20 bases left between them. The CDR3 sequence is 17 residues long. CDR3 nucleotides: TGTGCCAGCAGTTACTCGATAGCGACACCCCAGAAGGCTGAAGCTTTCTTT. Protein sequence: CASSYSIATPQKAEAFF.

This rearrangement joins TRBV11-2 to TRBJ1-2, with TRBD1 matching 8 bases. The CDR3 is 14 residues long. The J segment lost 8 bases and the V segment lost 4 bases, leaving 9 bases of the junction unmatched. Germline assignment: CDR1 SGHAT and CDR2 FQNNGV. CDR3 nucleotides: TGTGCCAGCAGCTCGAGTGGGACAGGAAGAGGCTACACCTTC. Its translation: CASSSSGTGRGYTF.

This rearrangement joins TRBV6-2 or TRBV6-3 to TRBJ1-5; 7 bases fit TRBD1. This CDR3 spans 14 amino acids. V was pared by 5 bases and J by 6 bases, with 7 bases of the junction left unmatched. CDR1 and CDR2 from the germline V gene are MNHEY and SVGEGT. CDR3: CASSPTGPGQPQHF. CDR3 bases: TGTGCCAGCAGTCCGACAGGGCCTGGTCAGCCCCAGCATTTT.

The CDR3 DNA is TGTGCCAGCAGCCTGGACAGGGGACAGCCCCAGCATTTT. Translated, it gives CASSLDRGQPQHF. This chain uses TRBV7-2 with TRBJ1-5; TRBD1 agrees at 9 bases. Losses at the gene ends were 5 bases for V and 7 bases for J; bases not matched to a gene: 3. The CDR3 is 13 amino acids. CDR1 SGHTA and CDR2 FQGNSA come from the germline V gene. Combining the CDR3 with reference TRBV7-2 and TRBJ1-5 gives the whole variable domain GAGVSQSPSNKVTEKGKDVELRCDPISGHTALYWYRQSLGQGLEFLIYFQGNSAPDKSGLPSDRFSAERTGGSVSTLTIQRTQQEDSAVYLCASSLDRGQPQHFGDGTRLSIL.

The J gene is TRBJ1-3, the V gene TRBV14; a weak D match, TRBD1 (6 bases). CDR3 length: 18 residues. Germline values: CDR1 SGHDN, CDR2 FVKESK. V lost 5 bases and J 0 bases, leaving 20 bases between the germline ends. The CDR3: CASSRGGGPLVSGNTIYF. The CDR3 DNA reads TGTGCCAGCAGCAGAGGTGGGGGGCCCTTGGTCTCTGGAAACACCATATATTTT. The whole variable domain, remainder taken from reference TRBV14 and TRBJ1-3, is EAGVTQFPSHSVIEKGQTVTLRCDPISGHDNLYWYRRVMGKEIKFLLHFVKESKQDESGMPNNRFLAERTGGTYSTLKVQPAELEDSGVYFCASSRGGGPLVSGNTIYFGEGSWLTVV.

In its sample, this clone was seen once. The chain is built from TRBV20-1 and TRBJ1-2, with D perhaps TRBD1 (5 bases). Germline V lookup: CDR1 DFQATT, CDR2 SNEGSKA (reference sequence). The CDR3 totals 11 residues. Trimming shortened V by 3 bases and J by 8 bases, and 10 bases separated the two germline ends. The CDR3 DNA reads TGCAGTGCTAGTCCGGGGGACGGCTACACCTTC. Amino acids: CSASPGDGYTF.

The chain joins TRBV11-2 to TRBJ1-5; the match to TRBD1 covers 11 bases. The CDR3 is made up of 15 amino acids. V gave up 1 base and J gave up 5 bases; unmatched junction bases: 1. Per germline, CDR1 SGHAT and CDR2 FQNNGV. This chain's CDR3 is CASSLGTGGDQPQHF. The CDR3 DNA is TGTGCCAGCAGCTTAGGGACAGGGGGCGATCAGCCCCAGCATTTT.